The T cell receptor beta chain under discussion was sequenced for a study of cytomegalovirus exposure and HLA in healthy donors (dated by TCRdb to between 2016 and 2019). Broadly, across the study: An earlier analysis of roughly 630 of the donors reported 250 to 300 Gb of sequence data and some 120 million unique TCR beta sequences from 150 million to 200 million T cells. An early release covering approximately 600 HLA-typed donors comprised about 300 gigabases of sequencing data and 65 million to 100 million unique TCR sequences. Among the approximately 420 genotyped donors, around 79% belonged to the genetic ancestry cluster associated with self-reported Caucasian donors. The study aimed to test whether cataloging public T cell receptors could reveal signatures of past pathogen exposure. The T cell repertoires of around 730 subjects were profiled by immunosequencing and related to cytomegalovirus serostatus. Besides the first cohort of 550 to 750 subjects, a separate validation cohort made up of 120 different subjects was used. To predict cytomegalovirus infection status, the study brought together high-throughput TCR immunosequencing, statistical association of individual TCRs with disease status, and machine learning. In a later analysis, previously published TCR beta repertoires from 666 donors were re-analyzed and high-resolution HLA genotyping was added so that TCR occurrence patterns could be studied. In the later analysis, no new phenotypic data were used to find candidate immune exposures; instead, reliance was placed on TCR beta sequences and their occurrence across donors. To decide whether each TCR beta V gene segment behaved as functional or pseudogenic, an earlier analysis of approximately 590 of the donors relied on high-throughput TCR beta sequencing. Alongside the repertoire data, information on donor age, sex, ethnicity and CMV serostatus was compiled. In a later genetic analysis, genome-wide SNP genotypes for about 55% of the roughly 670 donors were used, and that subset was treated as a discovery cohort. Every repertoire in the discovery cohort had been generated on one and the same sequencing platform. Class I and class II HLA loci were covered by the typing at four-digit resolution. Typing coverage varied by locus: about 620-630 donors for A, B, C, DRB1 and DQB1; approximately 500 for DQA1; around 610 for DPA1; around 490 for DPB1. About 5 DR-DQ haplotypes were handled as single units for association and clustering, since linkage in the cohort was strong. Among roughly 370 genotyped donors of the cohort, an average of about 240,000 unique TCR beta nucleotide sequences were sequenced per donor, roughly a sixth of them non-productive.

Library preparation employed the immunoSEQ multiplex PCR assay. The multiplex PCR relied on a mix of 60 forward primers for TCR Vbeta segments and 13 reverse primers for TCR Jbeta segments. The CDR3 region of rearranged TCR beta genes was amplified from genomic DNA with a multiplex PCR assay. Amplified TCR beta libraries were sequenced as 87-base-pair reads on the Illumina HiSeq System. The study's own analysis went as follows. A later analysis tallied tens of millions of unique TCR beta chains across the roughly 610 repertoires, and about 10 million of those chains were shared by two or more donors. Raw reads were error-corrected and collapsed into unique sequences by a nearest-neighbor algorithm in which closely related sequences were merged to remove PCR and sequencing errors. V, D and J gene segments were assigned by aligning CDR3 sequences to IMGT reference sequences. For a sequence to be retained, a match of at least six nucleotides to both a V gene segment and a J gene segment was required. A rearrangement counted as productive if the CDR3 had no stop codons and remained in frame with V and J, and every other rearrangement counted as non-productive. CDR3 was defined according to IMGT convention as the region running from the second conserved V-encoded cysteine to the conserved J-encoded phenylalanine. The earlier analysis of some 600 of the donors excluded sequences that lacked an unambiguous match to a single V gene segment. In an earlier analysis of about 590 of the donors, a V segment was called functional when productive rearrangements were above 56.7%, and segregating when the standard deviation between donors exceeded 5%. A statistical classification framework was built for diagnosing cytomegalovirus status from the catalog of TCR beta chain sequences. A later analysis assigned V and J genes by comparing TCR nucleotide sequences with IMGT/GENE-DB human TR gene sequences. The TCRdist pipeline was used in a later analysis to assign CDR3 sequences and most-parsimonious VDJ recombination scenarios. In a later analysis, each TCR beta chain was defined by its CDR3 amino acid sequence together with its V-gene family, and reads lacking a unique V-gene family were excluded. As a way to deal with suspected cross-contamination and a sequencing artifact, a later analysis dropped nearly 600 nucleotide sequences that were highly shared and had low generation probability. In a later analysis, a clonal expansion index was calculated for each public chain from normalized within-repertoire ranks of inferred template counts. Generation probabilities in a later analysis came from a VDJ recombination model fitted to out-of-frame rearrangements, and those results were checked against IGoR. A later analysis scored TCR-TCR, TCR-HLA and TCR-CMV co-occurrence with hypergeometric tests, applying a repertoire-size bias correction to TCR pairs. A later analysis estimated false discovery rates by permuting HLA or CMV assignments 20 times. In a later analysis, co-occurring TCRs were grouped using DBSCAN, with TCRdist sequence similarity added in when clustering inside HLA-allele-positive subsets. Repertoires with fewer than 30,000 or more than 120,000 public chains were left out of co-occurrence clustering, as were a few repertoires with anomalous nucleotide sharing. TCRdb obtained this table from immuneACCESS and retained in-frame rearrangements with V and J assigned. These tables miss some clones; where compared with another copy, unresolved V genes account for less than half of the shortfall, and the remainder is unexplained. That table furnishes V, J and clone size, whereas the DNA furnished D and trimming. The sample table shows roughly 200,000 clones, and over 65% are seen once. About 0.63% of the sample belongs to the ten largest clones.

Based on the germline V gene, the CDR1 and CDR2 sequences are SGHTA and FQGNSA. Including the terminal cysteine and phenylalanine, the CDR3 comprises 14 residues. The only DNA kept is the CDR3, 42 bases in frame from the first base. Cut back by 1 base and 4 bases, the V and J ends lie 10 bases apart. The cohort was made up of approximately 670 healthy bone marrow donors. Cohort members were all nominally healthy when sampled, although unrecorded immune exposures were likely present. The donor tested CMV seronegative, placing the donor among the roughly 350 seronegative members of the cohort. A peripheral blood sample was provided by each donor, and peripheral blood mononuclear cells were used for TCR beta sequencing. The Qiagen DNeasy Blood Extraction Kit was used to extract genomic DNA from the blood cell samples. The research as a whole found: In a later analysis, TCR association rates were found to vary across HLA loci, with the most associated TCRs seen for DRB1 alleles and the fewest for HLA-C alleles. A further reported finding was that TCR beta sequences accurately predicted the HLA-A and HLA-B alleles for most subjects in the first cohort. Correlated functional status among segregating V segments might be attributable to linkage disequilibrium, but an unknown experimental factor could not be ruled out. V-gene and J-gene trimming of TCR beta chains was associated with a missense DCLRE1C variant in a later genetic analysis, and the association was replicated in an independent cohort. According to a later analysis, most CMV-associated TCR beta chains appeared to be HLA-restricted, and the HLA associations seemed to be driven largely by CMV exposure. In vitro tests confirmed that a few of the cytomegalovirus-associated TCR beta chains recognize cytomegalovirus antigens. A cluster of highly shared sequence variants was judged likely to represent a technical artifact of the sequencing pipeline. This cohort had only TCR beta chains sequenced, and the lack of alpha or paired-chain data limited which features could be detected. According to a later genetic analysis, donors in an Asian-associated ancestry cluster had fewer N-insertions in productive TCRs than the roughly 660-donor mean. When HLA alleles, especially DR and DQ, strongly co-occurred, attributing TCR associations to individual alleles was difficult. In a later analysis, HLA-associated TCR beta chains showed more clonal expansion and lower generation probabilities than non-associated chains that were equally common. Because HLA typing was missing for some donors at each locus, association tests included only the typed subset. The classifier was reported to diagnose cytomegalovirus status with high specificity and sensitivity in both the original cohort and the validation cohort. Because the 87-base-pair reads could not distinguish some IMGT-functional V segments, including TRBV6-2 and TRBV6-3, those segments were excluded. The study listed 150 to 200 TCR beta chains as associated with cytomegalovirus. In a later analysis, several top co-occurrence clusters were reported to appear linked to parvovirus B19, influenza, CMV and Epstein-Barr virus. Most TCR sequences were seen in very few donors, while some public TCRs were found in many individuals. Sequencing depth was assumed to be roughly uniform across donors in the presence/absence analyses, though that assumption may not hold. Immune exposure information for the cohort was limited to CMV serostatus. Because counts were too low, more than 15 rarely observed V segments, including chromosome 9 orphons, were left out of the earlier analysis of a few hundred of the donors. Broadly in line with IMGT annotations, most TCR beta V segments showed up in productive rearrangements about 90% or about 30% of the time in an earlier analysis of a few hundred of the donors. In a later analysis, 15,000 to 20,000 TCR beta sequences were associated with specific HLA alleles at a false discovery rate of 0.05. According to the authors, the approach could potentially be generalized to other disease states and immunological phenotypes.

This clone was seen once. Its antigen is currently not known. No much larger clonotype is one base removed from it; base qualities were not supplied. Specimen: PBMCs. The sequence is built from TRBV7-2 and TRBJ1-1; possibly the D gene is TRBD1, per 5 matching bases. This receptor was taken from a man aged 18 to 30 in good health and CMV-seronegative. The CDR3 protein sequence reads: CASSLEGLSTEAFF. The sequence in DNA is TGTGCCAGCAGCTTAGAGGGGTTGAGCACTGAAGCTTTCTTT.